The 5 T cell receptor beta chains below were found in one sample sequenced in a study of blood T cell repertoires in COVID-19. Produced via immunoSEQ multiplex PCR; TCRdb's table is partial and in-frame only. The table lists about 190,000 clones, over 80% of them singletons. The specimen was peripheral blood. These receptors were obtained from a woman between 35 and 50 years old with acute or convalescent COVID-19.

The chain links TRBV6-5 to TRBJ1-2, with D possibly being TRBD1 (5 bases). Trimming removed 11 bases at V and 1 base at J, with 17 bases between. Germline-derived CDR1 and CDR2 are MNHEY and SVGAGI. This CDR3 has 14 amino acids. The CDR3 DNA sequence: TGTGCCGCAGCCGGCAGGGCGCATAACTATGGCTACACCTTC. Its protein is CAAAGRAHNYGYTF.

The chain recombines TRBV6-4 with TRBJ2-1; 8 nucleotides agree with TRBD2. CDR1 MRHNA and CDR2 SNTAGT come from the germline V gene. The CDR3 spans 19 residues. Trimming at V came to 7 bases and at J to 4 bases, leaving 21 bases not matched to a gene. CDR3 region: CASKMAGLAGLDPYNEQFF. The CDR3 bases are TGTGCCAGCAAGATGGCGGGGCTAGCGGGTCTCGACCCTTACAATGAGCAGTTCTTC.

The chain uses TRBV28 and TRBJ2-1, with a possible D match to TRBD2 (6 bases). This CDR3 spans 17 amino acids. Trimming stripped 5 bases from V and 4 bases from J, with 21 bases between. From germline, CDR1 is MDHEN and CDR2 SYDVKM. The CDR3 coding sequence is TGTGCCAGCAGTCCTCGCTGGCGTGGGAGGCCTTACAATGAGCAGTTCTTC. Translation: CASSPRWRGRPYNEQFF.

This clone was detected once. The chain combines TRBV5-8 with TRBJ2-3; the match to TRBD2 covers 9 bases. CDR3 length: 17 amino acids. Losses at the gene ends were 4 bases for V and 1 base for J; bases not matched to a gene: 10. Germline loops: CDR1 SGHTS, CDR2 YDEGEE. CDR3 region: CASSPIPRTSGTDTQYF. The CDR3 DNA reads TGTGCCAGCAGCCCAATTCCGCGGACTAGCGGCACAGATACGCAGTATTTT.

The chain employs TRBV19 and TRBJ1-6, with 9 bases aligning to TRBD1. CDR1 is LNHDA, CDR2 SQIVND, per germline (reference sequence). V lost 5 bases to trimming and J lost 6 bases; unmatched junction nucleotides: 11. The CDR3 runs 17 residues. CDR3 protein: CASSADRGVTRNSPLHF. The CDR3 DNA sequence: TGTGCCAGTAGTGCGGACAGGGGTGTTACGCGTAATTCACCCCTCCACTTT.